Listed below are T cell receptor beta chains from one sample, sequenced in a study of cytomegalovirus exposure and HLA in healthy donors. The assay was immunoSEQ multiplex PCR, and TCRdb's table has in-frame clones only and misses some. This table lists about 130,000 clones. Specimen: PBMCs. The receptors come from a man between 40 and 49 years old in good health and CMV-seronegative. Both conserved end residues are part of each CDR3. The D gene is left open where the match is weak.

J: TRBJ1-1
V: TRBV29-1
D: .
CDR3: CSVYSGVEAFF
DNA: TGCAGCGTTTATTCAGGGGTTGAAGCTTTCTTT

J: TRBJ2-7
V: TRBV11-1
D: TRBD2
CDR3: CASSLGTSGAFYEQYF
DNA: TGTGCCAGCAGCTTAGGGACTAGCGGAGCGTTCTACGAGCAGTACTTC

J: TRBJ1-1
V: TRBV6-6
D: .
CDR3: CASLRTALNTEAFF
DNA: TGTGCCAGCCTTCGGACAGCCTTGAACACTGAAGCTTTCTTT

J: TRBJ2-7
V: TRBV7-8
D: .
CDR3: CASSLVLPTNFDF
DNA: TGTGCCAGCAGCTTAGTGCTTCCGACTAATTTTGACTTC

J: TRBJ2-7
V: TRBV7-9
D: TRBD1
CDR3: CASGPGQGDDF
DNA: TGTGCCAGCGGCCCCGGACAGGGTGACGACTTC

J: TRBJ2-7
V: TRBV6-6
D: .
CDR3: CASSYSTRSSYEQYF
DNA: TGTGCCAGCAGTTACTCGACACGTAGCTCCTACGAGCAGTACTTC

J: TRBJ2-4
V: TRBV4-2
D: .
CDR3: CASSQGEGVGKNIQYF
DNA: TGTGCCAGCAGCCAAGGGGAGGGGGTCGGCAAAAACATTCAGTACTTC

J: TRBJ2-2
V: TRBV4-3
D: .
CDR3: CASSQGGGLDGELFF
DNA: TGCGCCAGCAGCCAAGGCGGAGGGCTCGATGGGGAGCTGTTTTTT

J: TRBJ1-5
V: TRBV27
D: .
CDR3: CASSHGSDSNQPQHF
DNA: TGTGCCAGCAGTCATGGGAGCGATAGCAATCAGCCCCAGCATTTT

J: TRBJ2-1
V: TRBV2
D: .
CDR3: CASSTFGTRDEQFF
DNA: TGTGCCAGCAGTACCTTTGGGACTCGGGATGAGCAGTTCTTC

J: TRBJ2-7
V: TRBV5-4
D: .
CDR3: CASSLDPAGSSYEQYF
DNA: TGTGCCAGCAGCTTGGACCCCGCGGGTAGCTCCTACGAGCAGTACTTC

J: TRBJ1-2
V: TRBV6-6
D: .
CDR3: CASSYPGQTYGYTF
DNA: TGTGCCAGCAGTTACCCTGGACAGACCTATGGCTACACCTTC

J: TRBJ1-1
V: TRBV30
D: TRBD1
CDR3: CALDRGYSEAFF
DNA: TGTGCCTTGGACAGGGGGTACAGTGAAGCTTTCTTT

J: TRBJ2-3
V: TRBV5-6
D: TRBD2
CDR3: CASSLDVGGVADTQYF
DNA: TGTGCCAGCAGCTTGGACGTGGGAGGGGTGGCAGATACGCAGTATTTT

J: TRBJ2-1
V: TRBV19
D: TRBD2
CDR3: CASSIGPFRREGYNEQFF
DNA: TGTGCCAGTAGTATCGGCCCCTTTCGGCGGGAGGGCTACAATGAGCAGTTCTTC

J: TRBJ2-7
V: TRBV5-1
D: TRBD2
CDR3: CASSVTGLAGTEQYF
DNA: TGCGCCAGCAGCGTGACCGGACTAGCGGGGACCGAGCAGTACTTC

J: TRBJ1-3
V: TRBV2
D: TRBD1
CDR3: CASSSHQGVGGNTIYF
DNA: TGTGCCAGCAGTTCTCACCAGGGGGTAGGCGGCAACACCATATATTTT

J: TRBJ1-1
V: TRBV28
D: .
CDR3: CASSLTVLNTEAFF
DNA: TGTGCCAGCAGTTTAACGGTTTTGAACACTGAAGCTTTCTTT

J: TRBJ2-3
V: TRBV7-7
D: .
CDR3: CASSLEAGAHRTDTQYF
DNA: TGTGCTAGCAGCTTAGAGGCGGGGGCTCACCGCACAGATACGCAGTATTTT

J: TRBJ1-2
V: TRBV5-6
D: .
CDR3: CASSLGGGEYGYTF
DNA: TGTGCCAGCAGCTTGGGAGGCGGGGAATATGGCTACACCTTC

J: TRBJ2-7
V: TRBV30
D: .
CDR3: CAWKDSYEQYF
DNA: TGTGCCTGGAAGGACAGCTACGAGCAGTACTTC

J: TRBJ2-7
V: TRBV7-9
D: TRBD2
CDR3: CASSLQQGGTYEQYF
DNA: TGTGCCAGCAGCTTACAGCAGGGAGGGACCTACGAGCAGTACTTC

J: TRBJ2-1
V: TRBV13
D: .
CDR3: CASSPFGGRSSYNEQFF
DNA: TGTGCCAGCAGCCCCTTCGGGGGAAGGAGCTCCTACAATGAGCAGTTCTTC

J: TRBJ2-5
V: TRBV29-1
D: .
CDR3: CSGAPGVETQYF
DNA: TGCAGCGGCGCTCCGGGGGTAGAGACCCAGTACTTC

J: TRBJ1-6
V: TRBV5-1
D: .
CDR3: CASSLTGNDGLNSPLHF
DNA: TGCGCCAGCAGCTTAACAGGGAATGACGGGCTTAATTCACCCCTCCACTTT

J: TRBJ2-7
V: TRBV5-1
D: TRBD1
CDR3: CASSFGQGFMYEQYF
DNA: TGCGCCAGCAGCTTCGGACAGGGGTTCATGTACGAGCAGTACTTC

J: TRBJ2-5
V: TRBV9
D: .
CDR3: CASSVGTSRGQETQYF
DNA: TGTGCCAGCAGCGTAGGGACTAGCAGGGGGCAAGAGACCCAGTACTTC

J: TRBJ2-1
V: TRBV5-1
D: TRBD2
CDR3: CASSLGLAGFHEQFF
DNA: TGCGCCAGCAGCCTGGGGTTAGCGGGATTTCATGAGCAGTTCTTC

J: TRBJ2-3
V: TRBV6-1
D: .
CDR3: CASSEVGVRTQYF
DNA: TGTGCCAGCAGTGAAGTGGGCGTCCGTACGCAGTATTTT

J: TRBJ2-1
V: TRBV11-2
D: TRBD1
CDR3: CASSLQGAGSYNEQFF
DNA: TGTGCCAGCAGCTTACAGGGGGCGGGCTCCTACAATGAGCAGTTCTTC

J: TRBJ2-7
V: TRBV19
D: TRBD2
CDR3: CATWTSGAIGSYEQYF
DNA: TGTGCCACCTGGACTAGCGGAGCAATTGGGTCCTACGAGCAGTACTTC

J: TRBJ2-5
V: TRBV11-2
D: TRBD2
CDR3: CASSHTLGLAGTYGAQYF
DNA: TGTGCCAGCAGCCACACTCTGGGACTAGCGGGAACCTATGGCGCCCAGTACTTC

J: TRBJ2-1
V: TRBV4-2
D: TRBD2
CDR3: CASSQGPAGDYNEQFF
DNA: TGTGCCAGCAGCCAAGGACCAGCGGGAGACTACAATGAGCAGTTCTTC

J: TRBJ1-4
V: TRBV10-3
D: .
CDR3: CAISGGDRARGKLFF
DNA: TGTGCCATCAGTGGCGGGGACCGAGCGAGGGGAAAACTGTTTTTT

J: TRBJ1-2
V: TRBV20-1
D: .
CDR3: CSARSPGGYTF
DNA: TGCAGTGCTAGGTCTCCAGGCGGCTACACCTTC

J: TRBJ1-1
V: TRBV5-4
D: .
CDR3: CASSLIKAGVATEAFF
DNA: TGTGCCAGCAGCTTAATTAAGGCAGGGGTGGCCACTGAAGCTTTCTTT

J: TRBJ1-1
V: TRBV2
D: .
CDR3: CASRTAWTAISGTTEAFF
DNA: TGTGCCAGCAGAACCGCTTGGACAGCCATTTCTGGGACCACTGAAGCTTTCTTT

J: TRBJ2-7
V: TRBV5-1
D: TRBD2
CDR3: CASSLRAGGFLRGYEQYF
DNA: TGCGCCAGCAGCTTGAGGGCGGGAGGGTTCCTGCGAGGCTACGAGCAGTACTTC

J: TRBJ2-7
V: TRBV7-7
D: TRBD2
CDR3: CASSPGLAGSYEQYF
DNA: TGTGCTAGCAGCCCAGGACTAGCGGGATCCTACGAGCAGTACTTC

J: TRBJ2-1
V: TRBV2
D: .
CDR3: CASIRHDYSDEQFF
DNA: TGTGCCAGCATTCGACACGACTATTCGGATGAGCAGTTCTTC

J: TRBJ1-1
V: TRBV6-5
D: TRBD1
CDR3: CATHPGGEVTEAFF
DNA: TGTGCCACCCATCCAGGGGGTGAGGTCACTGAAGCTTTCTTT

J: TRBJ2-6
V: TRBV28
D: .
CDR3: CASSLNPQGTGANVLTF
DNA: TGTGCCAGCAGTTTAAATCCTCAGGGGACTGGGGCCAACGTCCTGACTTTC

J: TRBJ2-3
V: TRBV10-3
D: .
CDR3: CAISDLEGEETQYF
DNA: TGTGCCATCAGTGATTTGGAGGGTGAGGAAACGCAGTATTTT

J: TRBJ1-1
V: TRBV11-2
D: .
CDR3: CASSLGAPGTEAFF
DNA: TGTGCCAGCAGCTTAGGGGCCCCGGGAACTGAAGCTTTCTTT

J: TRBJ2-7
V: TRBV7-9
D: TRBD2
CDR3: CATLSGSTPYEQYF
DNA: TGTGCCACCCTGAGCGGGAGTACCCCCTACGAGCAGTACTTC

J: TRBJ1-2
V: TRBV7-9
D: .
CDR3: CASSLAQVAYGYTF
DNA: TGTGCCAGCAGCTTAGCGCAGGTGGCCTATGGCTACACCTTC

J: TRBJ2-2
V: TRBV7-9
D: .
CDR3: CASSLLYGELFF
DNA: TGTGCCAGCAGCTTATTATACGGGGAGCTGTTTTTT

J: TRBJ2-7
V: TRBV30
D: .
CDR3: CACLVSSSEQYF
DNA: TGTGCCTGCCTGGTCAGTTCTAGCGAGCAGTACTTC

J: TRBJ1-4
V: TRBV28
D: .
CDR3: CASSFRSTNEKLFF
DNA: TGTGCCAGCAGTTTTAGGAGCACTAATGAAAAACTGTTTTTT

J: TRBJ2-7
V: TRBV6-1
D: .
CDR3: CASSELQVARQYEQYF
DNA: TGTGCCAGCAGTGAATTACAGGTGGCCAGACAATACGAGCAGTACTTC